This TCR beta chain is from a study of cytomegalovirus exposure and HLA in healthy donors. For this clone: Antigen unknown.

V shed 1 base and J 7 bases; nucleotides not matched to a gene: 2. The CDR3 sequence is 14 residues long. Germline-derived CDR1 and CDR2 are SGHTA and FQGNSA. The PCR had 60 Vbeta and 13 Jbeta primers. Only in-frame clones appear in the TCRdb table, and some are missing; sequencing was by immunoSEQ multiplex PCR. Among roughly 100,000 clones, approximately 87% were seen once, and the ten largest hold about 2.5%. General study findings and limits: DRB1 showed the most TCR associations and HLA-C the fewest in a later analysis, as rates varied by HLA locus.

Sequencing was carried out using PBMCs. The chain has TRBV7-2 and TRBJ2-7, with TRBD2 matching over 12 bases. This receptor was taken from a man aged 40-55 years in good health and CMV-seronegative. The CDR3 bases are TGTGCCAGCAGCTTAGGGACTAGCGGGGTTGAGCAGTACTTC. Translating gives CASSLGTSGVEQYF.